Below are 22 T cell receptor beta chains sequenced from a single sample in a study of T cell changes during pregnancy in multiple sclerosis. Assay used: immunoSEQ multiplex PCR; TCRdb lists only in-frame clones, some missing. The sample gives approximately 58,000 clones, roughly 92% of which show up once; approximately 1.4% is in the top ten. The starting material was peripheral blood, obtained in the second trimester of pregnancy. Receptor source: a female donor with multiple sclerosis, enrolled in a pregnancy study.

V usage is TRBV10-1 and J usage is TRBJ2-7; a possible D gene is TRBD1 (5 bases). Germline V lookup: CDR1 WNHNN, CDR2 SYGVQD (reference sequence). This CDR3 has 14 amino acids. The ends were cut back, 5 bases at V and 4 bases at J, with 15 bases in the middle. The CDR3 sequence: CASSRQFDPYEQYF. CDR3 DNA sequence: TGCGCCAGCAGTCGACAGTTTGACCCTTACGAGCAGTACTTC.

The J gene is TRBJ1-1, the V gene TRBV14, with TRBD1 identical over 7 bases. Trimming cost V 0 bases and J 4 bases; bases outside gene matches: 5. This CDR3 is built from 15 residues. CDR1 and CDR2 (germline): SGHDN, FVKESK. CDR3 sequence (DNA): TGTGCCAGCAGCCAAGATCTGAACAGGGGCACTGAAGCTTTCTTT. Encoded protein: CASSQDLNRGTEAFF.

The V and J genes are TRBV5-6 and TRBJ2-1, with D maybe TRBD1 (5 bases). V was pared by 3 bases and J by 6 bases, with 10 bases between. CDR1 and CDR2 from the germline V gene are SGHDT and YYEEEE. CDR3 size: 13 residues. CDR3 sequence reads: CASSWGSINEQFF. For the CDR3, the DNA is TGTGCCAGCAGCTGGGGCTCTATCAATGAGCAGTTCTTC.

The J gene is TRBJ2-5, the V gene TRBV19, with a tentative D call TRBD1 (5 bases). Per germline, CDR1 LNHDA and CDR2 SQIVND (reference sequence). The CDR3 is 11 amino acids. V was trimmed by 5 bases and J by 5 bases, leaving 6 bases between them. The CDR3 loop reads CASSAGETQYF. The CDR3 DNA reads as TGTGCCAGTAGTGCAGGGGAGACCCAGTACTTC.

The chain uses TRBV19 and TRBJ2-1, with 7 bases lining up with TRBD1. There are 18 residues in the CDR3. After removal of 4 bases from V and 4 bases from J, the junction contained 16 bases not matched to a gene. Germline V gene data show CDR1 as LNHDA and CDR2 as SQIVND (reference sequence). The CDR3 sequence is CASSTTTNRGRFYNEQFF. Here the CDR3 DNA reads TGTGCCAGTAGTACAACTACGAACAGGGGAAGGTTTTACAATGAGCAGTTCTTC.

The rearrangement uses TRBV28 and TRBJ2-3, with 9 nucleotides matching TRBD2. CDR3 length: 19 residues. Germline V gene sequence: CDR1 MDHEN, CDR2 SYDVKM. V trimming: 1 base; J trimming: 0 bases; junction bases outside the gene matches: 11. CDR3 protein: CASSLFTLAGSYSTDTQYF. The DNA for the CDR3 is TGTGCCAGCAGTTTATTCACGCTAGCGGGGAGCTATAGCACAGATACGCAGTATTTT.

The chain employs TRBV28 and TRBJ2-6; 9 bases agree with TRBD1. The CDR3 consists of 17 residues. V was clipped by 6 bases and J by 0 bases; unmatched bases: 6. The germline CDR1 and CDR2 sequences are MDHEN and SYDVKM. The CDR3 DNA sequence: TGTGCCAGCAGCCACGGACAGGGGAGCTCTGGGGCCAACGTCCTGACTTTC. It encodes CASSHGQGSSGANVLTF. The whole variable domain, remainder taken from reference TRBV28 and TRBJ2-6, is DVKVTQSSRYLVKRTGEKVFLECVQDMDHENMFWYRQDPGLGLRLIYFSYDVKMKEKGDIPEGYSVSREKKERFSLILESASTNQTSMYLCASSHGQGSSGANVLTFGAGSRLTVL.

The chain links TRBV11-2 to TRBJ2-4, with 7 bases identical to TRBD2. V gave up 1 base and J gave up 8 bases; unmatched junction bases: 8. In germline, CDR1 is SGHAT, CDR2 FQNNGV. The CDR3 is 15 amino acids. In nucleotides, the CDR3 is TGTGCCAGCAGCTTAGGGGGGGGAGGGAAAGACATTCAGTACTTC. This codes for CASSLGGGGKDIQYF.

This chain's CDR3 is CATSSGLAGGEEEQFF. In DNA, the CDR3 is TGTGCCACCAGCAGTGGACTAGCGGGAGGAGAGGAGGAGCAGTTCTTC. The chain links TRBV15 to TRBJ2-1, with 14 bases fitting TRBD2. The CDR3 sequence is 16 residues long. Germline V CDR1 and CDR2: LNHNV, YYDKDF (reference sequence). V was clipped by 3 bases and J by 10 bases; unmatched bases: 8.

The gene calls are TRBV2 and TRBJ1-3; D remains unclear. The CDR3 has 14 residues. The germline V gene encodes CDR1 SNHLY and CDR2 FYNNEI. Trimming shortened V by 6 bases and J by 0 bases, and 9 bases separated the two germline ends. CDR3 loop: CASRGGVSGNTIYF. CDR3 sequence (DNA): TGTGCCAGCAGGGGAGGCGTCTCTGGAAACACCATATATTTT.

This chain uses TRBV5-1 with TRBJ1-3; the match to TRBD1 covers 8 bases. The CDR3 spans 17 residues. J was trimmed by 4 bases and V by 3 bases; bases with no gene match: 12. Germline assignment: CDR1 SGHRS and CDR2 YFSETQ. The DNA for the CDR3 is TGCGCCAGCAGCTCGGACCCACAGGGGGTCAGGGGAAACACCATATATTTT. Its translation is CASSSDPQGVRGNTIYF.

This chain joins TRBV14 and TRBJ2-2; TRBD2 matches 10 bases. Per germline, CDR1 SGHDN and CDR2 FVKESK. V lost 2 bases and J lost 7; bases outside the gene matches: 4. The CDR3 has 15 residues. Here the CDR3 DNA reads TGTGCCAGCAGCCAACCCCTAGCGGGAGACGGGGAGCTGTTTTTT. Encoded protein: CASSQPLAGDGELFF.

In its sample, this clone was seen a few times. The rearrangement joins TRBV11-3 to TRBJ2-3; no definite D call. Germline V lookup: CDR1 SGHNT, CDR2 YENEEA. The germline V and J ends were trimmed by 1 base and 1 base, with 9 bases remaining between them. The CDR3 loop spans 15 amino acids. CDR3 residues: CASSLGLSRTDTQYF. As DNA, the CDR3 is TGTGCCAGCAGCTTAGGACTTTCCCGCACAGATACGCAGTATTTT.

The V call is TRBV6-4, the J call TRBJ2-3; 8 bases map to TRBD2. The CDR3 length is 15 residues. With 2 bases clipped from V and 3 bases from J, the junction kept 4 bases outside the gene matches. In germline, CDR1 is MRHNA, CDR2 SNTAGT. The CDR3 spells CASSDSSGDTDTQYF. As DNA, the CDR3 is TGTGCCAGCAGTGACAGTAGCGGGGATACAGATACGCAGTATTTT.

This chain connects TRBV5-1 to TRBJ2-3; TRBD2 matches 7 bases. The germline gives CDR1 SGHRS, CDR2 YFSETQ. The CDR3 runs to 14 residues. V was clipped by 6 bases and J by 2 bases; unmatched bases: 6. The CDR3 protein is CASTRGGDTDTQYF. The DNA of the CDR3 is TGCGCCAGCACCCGTGGGGGGGACACAGATACGCAGTATTTT.

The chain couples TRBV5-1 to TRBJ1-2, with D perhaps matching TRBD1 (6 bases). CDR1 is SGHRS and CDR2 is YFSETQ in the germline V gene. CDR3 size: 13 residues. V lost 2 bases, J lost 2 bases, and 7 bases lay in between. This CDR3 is CASSFTGNYGYTF. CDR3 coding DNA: TGCGCCAGCAGCTTTACAGGGAACTATGGCTACACCTTC.

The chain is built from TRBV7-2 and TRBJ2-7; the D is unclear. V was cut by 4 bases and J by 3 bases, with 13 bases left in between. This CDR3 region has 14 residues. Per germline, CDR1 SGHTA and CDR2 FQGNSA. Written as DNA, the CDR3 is TGTGCCAGCAGCTCACCCAGTGGTGACTACGAGCAGTACTTC. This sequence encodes CASSSPSGDYEQYF. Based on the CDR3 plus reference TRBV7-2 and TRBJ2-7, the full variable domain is GAGVSQSPSNKVTEKGKDVELRCDPISGHTALYWYRQSLGQGLEFLIYFQGNSAPDKSGLPSDRFSAERTGGSVSTLTIQRTQQEDSAVYLCASSSPSGDYEQYFGPGTRLTVT.

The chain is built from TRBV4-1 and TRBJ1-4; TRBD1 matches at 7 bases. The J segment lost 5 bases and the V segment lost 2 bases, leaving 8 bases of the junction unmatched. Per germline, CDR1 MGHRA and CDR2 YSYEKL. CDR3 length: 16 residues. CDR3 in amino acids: CASSQLWDSRNEKLFF. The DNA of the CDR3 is TGCGCCAGCAGCCAACTCTGGGACAGCCGGAATGAAAAACTGTTTTTT.

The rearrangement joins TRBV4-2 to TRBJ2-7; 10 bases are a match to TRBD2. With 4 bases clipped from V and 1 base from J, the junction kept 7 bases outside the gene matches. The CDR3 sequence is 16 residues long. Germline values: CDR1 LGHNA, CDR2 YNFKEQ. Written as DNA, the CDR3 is TGTGCCAGCAGCCTTGGGCGGACTAGCGGTTCCTACGAGCAGTACTTC. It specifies CASSLGRTSGSYEQYF.

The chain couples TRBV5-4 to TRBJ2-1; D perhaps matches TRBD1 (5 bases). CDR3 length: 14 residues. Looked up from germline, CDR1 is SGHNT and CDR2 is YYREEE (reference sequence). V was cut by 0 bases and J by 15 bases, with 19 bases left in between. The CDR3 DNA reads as TGTGCCAGCAGCTTGGGGGGCCAAGACCAGCCCGTGTTCTTC. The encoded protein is CASSLGGQDQPVFF. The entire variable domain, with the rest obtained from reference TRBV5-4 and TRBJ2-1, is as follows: ETGVTQSPTHLIKTRGQQVTLRCSSQSGHNTVSWYQQALGQGPQFIFQYYREEENGRGNFPPRFSGLQFPNYSSELNVNALELDDSALYLCASSLGGQDQPVFFGPGTRLTVL.

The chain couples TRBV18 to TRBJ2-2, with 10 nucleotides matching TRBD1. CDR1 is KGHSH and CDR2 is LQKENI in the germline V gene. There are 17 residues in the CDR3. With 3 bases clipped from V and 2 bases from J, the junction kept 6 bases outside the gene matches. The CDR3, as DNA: TGTGCCAGCTCACCTGGGACAGGGGTGCCTAACACCGGGGAGCTGTTTTTT. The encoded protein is CASSPGTGVPNTGELFF.

CDR3 protein: CASSDRYRDYEQYF. In DNA, the CDR3 is TGTGCCAGCAGTGATCGGTACAGAGACTACGAGCAGTACTTC. The rearrangement uses TRBV6-1 and TRBJ2-7, with D hard to call. This CDR3 has 14 residues. Trimming removed 3 bases from V and 3 bases from J, with 12 bases in between. CDR1 is MNHNS and CDR2 is SASEGT in the germline V gene.